The 11 T cell receptor beta chains listed next were all sequenced from one sample in a study of T-cell memory formation after mild COVID-19. TCRdb re-derived calls from the 5' RACE reads in MiXCR, one entry per CDR3 protein. The table has about 560,000 distinct CDR3 sequences, roughly 17% seen once. The specimen was PBMCs or a T cell subset sorted from them (not recorded which). The receptors originated from an adult woman who had mild COVID-19 (a few samples of this study predate the infection). Cell type and time point are not known.

The rearrangement links TRBV5-1 to TRBJ2-7; D unresolved. Between the trimmed V and J ends, which lost 0 bases and 2 bases, there was a span of 12 bases. From germline, CDR1 is SGHRS and CDR2 YFSETQ. The CDR3 is 15 amino acids. The CDR3 is CASSLGSRPAYEQYF. The CDR3 nucleotides read TGCGCCAGCAGCTTGGGATCGCGCCCCGCCTACGAGCAGTACTTC.

A remark on this clonotype: The junction does not match germline at one end; this may be a read error. The chain has TRBV6-5 and TRBJ2-3, with D unresolved. The CDR3 extends over 13 amino acids. CDR1 is MNHEY and CDR2 is SVGAGI in the germline V gene. This CDR3 is CASSYGFTYTQYF. CDR3 in DNA: TGTGCCAGCAGTTACGGTTTCACATATACGCAGTATTTT.

This chain links TRBV19 with TRBJ2-7; 8 bases align to TRBD2. The V and J ends lost 5 bases and 0 bases, in that order; junction bases with no gene match: 9. The CDR3 contains 16 residues. Germline V lookup: CDR1 LNHDA, CDR2 SQIVND (reference sequence). CDR3 in amino acids: CASSPITTSDSYEQYF. In DNA form, the CDR3 reads TGTGCCAGTAGTCCAATTACGACTAGCGACTCCTACGAGCAGTACTTC.

The genes are TRBV7-2 and TRBJ2-1; perhaps TRBD2 as D (6 bases). CDR1 SGHTA and CDR2 FQGNSA come from the germline V gene. The CDR3 totals 17 residues. The V gene lost 5 bases and the J gene lost 2 bases, with 19 bases spanning the gap. The CDR3 coding sequence is TGTGCCAGCAGCCCGGGGTCCCTAGCGCTTCCCTACAATGAGCAGTTCTTC. Translated: CASSPGSLALPYNEQFF.

The chain uses TRBV6-6 and TRBJ1-1; no reliable D call. The V end was cut by 6 bases, the J end by 6 bases, with 14 bases between. This CDR3 is built from 13 residues. The germline V gene has CDR1 MNHNY and CDR2 SVGAGI (reference sequence). The CDR3 sequence is CASRLGGSAEAFF. As DNA, the CDR3 is TGTGCCAGCAGGCTCGGAGGCTCCGCTGAAGCTTTCTTT.

The V call is TRBV29-1, the J call TRBJ2-7, with 7 positions matching TRBD2. V shed 5 bases, J shed 4 bases, and the junction held 11 bases outside the gene matches. Germline CDR1 SQVTM, CDR2 ANQGSEA. CDR3 length: 14 amino acids. The CDR3 reads CSVIVGTKPYEQYF. CDR3 coding DNA: TGCAGCGTTATTGTCGGGACTAAACCTTACGAGCAGTACTTC.

V usage is TRBV4-1 and J usage is TRBJ2-1; 12 bases map to TRBD2. The CDR3 loop spans 16 amino acids. With V trimmed by 0 bases and J by 8 bases, 5 bases remained unmatched. The germline gives CDR1 MGHRA, CDR2 YSYEKL. The CDR3 is CASSQDRLAGGDEQFF. The DNA of the CDR3 is TGCGCCAGCAGCCAAGATAGGCTAGCGGGGGGGGATGAGCAGTTCTTC.

This clonotype was counted a few times. The chain combines TRBV5-5 with TRBJ2-7, with TRBD1 as a possible D gene (5 bases). The CDR3 length is 16 residues. The germline V gene encodes CDR1 SGHKS and CDR2 YYEKEE (reference sequence). Trimming shortened V by 0 bases and J by 2 bases, and 15 bases separated the two germline ends. The CDR3 region has the DNA TGTGCCAGCAGCTTGGCCCAGACAGTCGCCACCTACGAGCAGTACTTC. Translating gives CASSLAQTVATYEQYF.

V and J are TRBV20-1 and TRBJ2-1, with 9 bases identical to TRBD2. Per germline, CDR1 DFQATT and CDR2 SNEGSKA (reference sequence). CDR3 length equals 13 residues. The junction had 4 bases not matched to a gene; V was cut back by 3 bases and J by 7 bases. The CDR3 coding sequence is TGCAGTGCTAGGGCGGGAGGGGTAAATGAGCAGTTCTTC. The encoded protein is CSARAGGVNEQFF.

The chain is built from TRBV5-1 and TRBJ1-2; TRBD1 aligns across 11 bases. Germline V CDR1 and CDR2: SGHRS, YFSETQ. CDR3 size: 14 residues. Trimming took 2 bases from V and 8 from J; bases not matched to a gene: 5. In DNA, the CDR3 is TGCGCCAGCAGCTTAAGGACAGGGGGCTTCGGCTACACCTTC. Amino acids: CASSLRTGGFGYTF.

This clonotype was recorded many times. The chain joins TRBV6-1 to TRBJ2-6; tentatively, D is TRBD1 (6 bases). Per the germline V gene, CDR1 is MNHNS and CDR2 is SASEGT. CDR3 size: 15 residues. V was cut by 6 bases and J by 0 bases, with 9 bases left in between. CDR3 residues: CASRQGSSGANVLTF. DNA for the CDR3: TGTGCCAGCAGACAGGGATCCTCTGGGGCCAACGTCCTGACTTTC.